The rows below give T cell receptor beta chains drawn from one sample of a study of T cells in Graves' hyperthyroidism and ophthalmopathy. MiXCR was run by TCRdb on the multiplex PCR reads, yielding one entry per CDR3 protein. This table holds hundreds of thousands of distinct CDR3 sequences, around 15% found once. The sample comprised blood. The receptors shown here come from a woman aged 40-49 years with Graves' ophthalmopathy. The CDR3 runs from the conserved cysteine through the conserved F or W. D genes are given only for firm matches. Expanded clones are given a class, and other clones once, few, many or no size at all.

d_gene	abundance	v_gene	j_gene	CDR3aa	CDR3nt
NA	few	TRBV3-1	TRBJ1-2	CASSQRQNYGYTF	TGTGCCAGCAGCCAACGGCAGAACTATGGCTACACCTTC
NA	few	TRBV6-5	TRBJ2-2	CASSYSGPVSAGELFF	TGTGCCAGCAGTTACTCGGGGCCAGTAAGCGCCGGGGAGCTGTTTTTT
NA	NA	TRBV28	TRBJ2-7	CASSKTEGFSYEQYF	TGTGCCAGCAGTAAAACGGAGGGTTTTTCATACGAGCAGTACTTC
TRBD1	many	TRBV19	TRBJ1-5	CASLTAAGQFHQPQHF	TGTGCCAGCCTTACAGCCGCGGGACAGTTCCATCAGCCCCAGCATTTT
TRBD1	many	TRBV6-2/TRBV6-3	TRBJ2-2	CASFDRGGTGELFF	TGTGCCAGCTTTGACAGGGGCGGCACCGGGGAGCTGTTTTTT
NA	few	TRBV4-1	TRBJ1-1	CASSQGGRANTEAFF	TGCGCCAGCAGCCAAGGAGGCAGGGCGAACACTGAAGCTTTCTTT
NA	many	TRBV28	TRBJ1-5	CASSLEAGTQPQHF	TGTGCCAGCAGTTTAGAGGCGGGGACGCAGCCCCAGCATTTT
NA	many	TRBV7-8	TRBJ1-2	CASNQVGAAGGYTF	TGTGCCAGCAACCAAGTAGGGGCCGCCGGTGGCTACACCTTC
NA	many	TRBV6-1	TRBJ1-2	CASRNSEINYGYTF	TGTGCCAGCAGGAACAGCGAAATTAACTATGGCTACACCTTC
NA	NA	TRBV12-3/TRBV12-4	TRBJ1-3	CASSLRRGNTIYF	TGTGCCAGCAGTTTAAGGAGAGGAAACACCATATATTTT
NA	few	TRBV7-8	TRBJ2-5	CASSLDRGAGRETQYF	TGTGCCAGCAGCTTAGATCGGGGGGCGGGTAGAGAGACCCAGTACTTC
NA	many	TRBV6-1	TRBJ2-5	CASKQDGTQYF	TGTGCCAGCAAGCAAGATGGGACCCAGTACTTC
NA	many	TRBV7-9	TRBJ1-6	CASSLLTVNSPLHF	TGTGCCAGCAGCTTACTGACAGTCAATTCACCCCTCCACTTT